This TCR beta chain was retrieved from a study of blood T cells in healthy people across ages. Study-wide results and caveats: Samples with more naive T cells showed higher observed beta diversity.

With a J-beta primer mix and a sample-barcoded 5' primer, a second PCR ran roughly 7 to 11 cycles. Every individual sample yielded 2.5 million or more paired-end reads (each containing CDR3). TCRdb re-called the 5' RACE reads with MiXCR, one entry per CDR3 protein. The profile covers about 1.5 million distinct CDR3 sequences, with about 45% appearing a single time and just over 4% taken by the ten largest. The CDR3 sequence is 12 residues long. Per germline, CDR1 SQVTM and CDR2 ANQGSEA. Trimming removed 6 bases from V and 3 bases from J, with 12 bases in between. Of note for this clonotype: The target antigen is unknown.

Sequenced: blood. The TCR sequence derives from a woman in her late teens or twenties in good health. The rearrangement uses TRBV29-1 and TRBJ2-7; either TRBD1 or TRBD2 may fit D (6 bases each). The CDR3 here is CSVRRGIYEQYF. CDR3 sequence (DNA): TGCAGCGTCAGGAGGGGGATCTACGAGCAGTACTTC.